This section outlines one TCR beta chain sequence together with its context. Its antigen is currently unknown. These data originate in a study of T cell therapy after organ transplantation. The CDR3 extends over 13 amino acids. Between the trimmed V and J ends, which lost 0 bases and 8 bases, there was a span of 10 bases. The germline CDR1 and CDR2 sequences are LGHNA and YSLEER. Time point of the sample: 20-29 weeks after completion of therapy. The data were produced by immunoSEQ multiplex PCR, yet TCRdb's version contains in-frame clones alone and is incomplete. The table includes 20,000 or so clones, 84% detected once.

The sequencing used CD8+ T cells from blood, collected after autologous CMV-specific T cell therapy. The chain is built from TRBV4-3 and TRBJ1-1, with a weak D call TRBD1 (5 bases). The receptor was isolated from a human patient who had received a solid organ transplant and had CMV disease. Some T cells may be transferred from the graft donor. CDR3 sequence (DNA): TGCGCCAGCAGCCAAGAGGGGGTATTAGAAGCTTTCTTT. Encoded protein: CASSQEGVLEAFF.